Below are 20 T cell receptor beta chains sequenced from a single sample in a study of CD8 T cell repertoires and HIV-1 epitope variants. Sequenced by immunoSEQ multiplex PCR; TCRdb stores in-frame clones only, minus some. Of some 1,100 clones in the sample, about 72% were seen once. Antigens of these TCRs are unknown. Specimen: cultured CD8+ T cells derived from PBMCs. The receptor set was obtained from a male donor with HIV.

The rearrangement uses TRBV6-5 and TRBJ1-2; D is ambiguous. Germline V gives CDR1 MNHEY, CDR2 SVGAGI. Trimming removed 0 bases at V and 5 bases at J, with 7 bases between. This CDR3 comprises 13 residues. The CDR3 region has the DNA TGTGCCAGCAGTTACTCGGGGATTTATGGCTACACCTTC. Protein product: CASSYSGIYGYTF.

The gene calls are TRBV6-1 and TRBJ2-5, with 13 bases lining up with TRBD2. Unmatched junction bases numbered 11, after V lost 7 bases and J lost 9 bases. Germline V gene sequence: CDR1 MNHNS, CDR2 SASEGT. The CDR3 extends over 15 amino acids. The CDR3 sequence: CASNPLAGGPHAQYF. The CDR3 DNA sequence: TGTGCCAGCAACCCACTAGCGGGAGGGCCCCATGCCCAGTACTTC.

The chain links TRBV2 to TRBJ2-1, with D unresolved. The V end lost 4 bases, the J end lost 10 bases, and 11 bases lay between the germline ends. This CDR3 is 12 amino acids long. Per the germline V gene, CDR1 is SNHLY and CDR2 is FYNNEI. This CDR3 is CASSGLVSEQFF. The DNA for the CDR3 is TGTGCCAGCAGTGGGTTGGTTTCAGAGCAGTTCTTC.

This clone was detected once. In nucleotides, the CDR3 is TGTGCCAGCTTACCTAGAACGGCGTCACCCGGGGAGCTGTTTTTT. Protein: CASLPRTASPGELFF. The rearrangement links TRBV28 to TRBJ2-2; D ambiguous. Trimming removed 8 bases from V and 6 bases from J, with 19 bases in between. The germline CDR1 and CDR2 sequences are MDHEN and SYDVKM. This CDR3 is built from 15 residues.

The J gene is TRBJ2-7, the V gene TRBV28; a possible D gene is TRBD1 (5 bases). CDR1 is MDHEN, CDR2 SYDVKM, per germline. The CDR3 is made up of 15 amino acids. Trimming left V 6 bases short and J 2 bases short, with 17 bases between. The CDR3 spells CASSESIGQAYEQYF. The DNA for the CDR3 is TGTGCCAGCAGCGAATCAATAGGACAAGCCTACGAGCAGTACTTC.

This rearrangement joins TRBV9 to TRBJ2-7; TRBD1 matches at 10 bases. CDR3 size: 14 residues. Trimming removed 5 bases from V and 6 bases from J; junction bases left unmatched: 8. Germline V lookup: CDR1 SGDLS, CDR2 YYNGEE. The CDR3 bases are TGTGCCAGCAGTCCCGGGACAGGGGCGATCGAGCAGTACTTC. Residues: CASSPGTGAIEQYF.

This clone was seen a single time. This chain links TRBV7-6 with TRBJ2-1; TRBD1 aligns across 10 bases. The CDR3 runs to 16 residues. The trim removed 4 bases at V and 7 bases at J, leaving 10 bases unmatched. CDR1 and CDR2 (germline): SGHVS, FNYEAQ. This CDR3 is CASSSTRQGALNEQFF. The CDR3 nucleotides read TGTGCCAGCAGCTCGACTAGACAGGGGGCATTAAATGAGCAGTTCTTC.

This rearrangement joins TRBV5-5 to TRBJ2-5, with 11 bases matching TRBD2. The germline V gene has CDR1 SGHKS and CDR2 YYEKEE (reference sequence). CDR3 length: 15 amino acids. The J segment lost 2 bases and the V segment lost 2 bases, leaving 2 bases of the junction unmatched. The CDR3 DNA sequence: TGTGCCAGCAGCTTTTCTAGCGGGGGGCAAGAGACCCAGTACTTC. Protein product: CASSFSSGGQETQYF.

The genes are TRBV7-9 and TRBJ1-2; unclear D gene. The CDR3 runs 16 residues. V was shortened by 5 bases and J by 6 bases, with 22 bases between the two germline ends. Germline V CDR1 and CDR2: SEHNR, FQNEAQ (reference sequence). In DNA form, the CDR3 reads TGTGCCAGCAGCCACGCCGGAGTGGTTGGGCAAGATGGCTACACCTTC. Amino acid sequence: CASSHAGVVGQDGYTF.

The CDR3 DNA is TGCGCCAGCAGCTTCACTAGCGGGGGGTACGAGCAGTACTTC. Its translation is CASSFTSGGYEQYF. The chain employs TRBV5-1 and TRBJ2-7; 12 nucleotides match TRBD2. V was pared by 2 bases and J by 4 bases, with 1 base of the junction left unmatched. Per germline, CDR1 SGHRS and CDR2 YFSETQ. The CDR3 runs to 14 residues.

V is TRBV28 and J is TRBJ2-1; 13 nucleotides agree with TRBD2. CDR1 and CDR2 from the germline V gene are MDHEN and SYDVKM. The CDR3 has 16 residues. The J segment lost 5 bases and the V segment lost 4 bases, leaving 5 bases of the junction unmatched. CDR3 in amino acids: CASSSRGLAGDNEQFF. The CDR3 coding sequence is TGTGCCAGCAGTTCCCGAGGACTAGCGGGAGACAATGAGCAGTTCTTC.

The chain combines TRBV10-3 with TRBJ2-7; possibly TRBD2 for D (7 bases). CDR1 ENHRY and CDR2 SYGVKD come from the germline V gene. The CDR3 is 14 residues long. V was pared by 6 bases and J by 4 bases, with 16 bases between. CDR3 coding DNA: TGTGCCATCAGAAAGGGGGGGGTGGTATACGAGCAGTACTTC. This gives the protein CAIRKGGVVYEQYF.

The V call is TRBV6-5, the J call TRBJ2-2; possibly TRBD1 for D (6 bases). The V end lost 6 bases, the J end lost 4 bases, and 9 bases lay between the germline ends. The CDR3 runs to 13 residues. The germline V gene encodes CDR1 MNHEY and CDR2 SVGAGI. This chain's CDR3 is CASSSDSTGELFF. CDR3 coding DNA: TGTGCCAGCAGCTCGGACAGCACCGGGGAGCTGTTTTTT.

The chain carries TRBV5-6 and TRBJ2-7; D uncertain. The V gene's germline CDR1 is SGHDT and CDR2 YYEEEE. This CDR3 has 13 amino acids. Trimming left V 0 bases short and J 0 bases short, with 4 bases between. The CDR3: CASSLGSSYEQYF. The CDR3 nucleotides read TGTGCCAGCAGCTTGGGCAGCTCCTACGAGCAGTACTTC.

This clone was seen a handful of times. The gene calls are TRBV5-6 and TRBJ2-4; D perhaps matches TRBD2 (5 bases). Trimming removed 1 base at V and 0 bases at J, with 8 bases between. Germline loops: CDR1 SGHDT, CDR2 YYEEEE. The length of the CDR3 is 15 residues. CDR3 region: CASSLSGAAKNIQYF. DNA for the CDR3: TGTGCCAGCAGCTTGAGCGGTGCAGCCAAAAACATTCAGTACTTC.

The V and J genes are TRBV5-4 and TRBJ2-4, with a weak D call TRBD1 (6 bases). CDR1 is SGHNT and CDR2 is YYREEE in the germline V gene (reference sequence). Trimming removed 4 bases at V and 5 bases at J, with 13 bases between. There are 14 residues in the CDR3. The CDR3 is CASSRTAEENIQYF. CDR3 DNA: TGTGCCAGCAGCCGGACAGCTGAAGAAAACATTCAGTACTTC. Complete variable domain (other parts from reference TRBV5-4 and TRBJ2-4): ETGVTQSPTHLIKTRGQQVTLRCSSQSGHNTVSWYQQALGQGPQFIFQYYREEENGRGNFPPRFSGLQFPNYSSELNVNALELDDSALYLCASSRTAEENIQYFGAGTRLSVL.

The J gene is TRBJ2-1, the V gene TRBV10-2; TRBD2 matches at 12 bases. The V and J ends lost 10 bases and 8 bases, in that order; junction bases with no gene match: 12. The CDR3 is 15 amino acids. Germline V lookup: CDR1 WSHSY, CDR2 SAAADI. CDR3: CATSETSGRLDEQFF. The DNA of the CDR3 is TGCGCCACCTCCGAGACTAGCGGGAGACTCGATGAGCAGTTCTTC.

This clone was observed a handful of times. V and J are TRBV6-5 and TRBJ1-1, with 11 bases identical to TRBD1. V lost 6 bases to trimming and J lost 5 bases; unmatched junction nucleotides: 5. The CDR3 loop spans 14 amino acids. Germline V gives CDR1 MNHEY, CDR2 SVGAGI. CDR3: CASRRTGGLTEAFF. As DNA, the CDR3 is TGTGCCAGCAGGCGGACAGGGGGCCTGACTGAAGCTTTCTTT.

The gene calls are TRBV7-9 and TRBJ2-5; the D call may be TRBD1 or TRBD2 (6 bases each). V lost 5 bases to trimming and J lost 1 base, with 14 bases between them. In germline, CDR1 is SEHNR, CDR2 FQNEAQ (reference sequence). The CDR3 totals 15 residues. CDR3 amino acids: CASSPTGGGQETQYF. The CDR3 coding sequence is TGTGCCAGCAGCCCCACCGGGGGCGGCCAAGAGACCCAGTACTTC.

The rearrangement joins TRBV6-4 to TRBJ2-1, with 13 bases identical to TRBD2. The germline CDR1 and CDR2 sequences are MRHNA and SNTAGT. V lost 3 bases, J lost 8 bases, and 4 bases stayed unmatched. This CDR3 is 15 amino acids long. The CDR3 sequence is CASSDTSGGADEQFF. The CDR3 DNA sequence: TGTGCCAGCAGTGATACTAGCGGGGGGGCCGATGAGCAGTTCTTC.